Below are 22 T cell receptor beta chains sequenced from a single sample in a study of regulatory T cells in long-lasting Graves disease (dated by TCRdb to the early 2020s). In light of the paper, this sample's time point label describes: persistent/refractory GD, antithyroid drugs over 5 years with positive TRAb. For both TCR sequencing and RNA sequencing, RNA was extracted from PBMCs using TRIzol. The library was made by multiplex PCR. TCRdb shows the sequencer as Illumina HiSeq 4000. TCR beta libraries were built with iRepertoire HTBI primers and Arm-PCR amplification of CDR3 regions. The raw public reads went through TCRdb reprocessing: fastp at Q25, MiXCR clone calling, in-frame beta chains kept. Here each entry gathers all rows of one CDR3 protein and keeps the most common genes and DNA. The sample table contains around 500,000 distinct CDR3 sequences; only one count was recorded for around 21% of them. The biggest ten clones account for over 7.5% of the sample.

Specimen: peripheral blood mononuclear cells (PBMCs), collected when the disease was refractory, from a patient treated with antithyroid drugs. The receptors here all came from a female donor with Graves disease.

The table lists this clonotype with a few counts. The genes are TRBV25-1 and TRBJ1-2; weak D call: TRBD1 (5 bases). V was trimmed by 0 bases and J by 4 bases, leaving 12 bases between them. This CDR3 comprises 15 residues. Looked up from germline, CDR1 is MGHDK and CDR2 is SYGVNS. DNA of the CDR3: TGTGCCAGCAGTGAATACGGGGGGACTGGCTATGGCTACACCTTC. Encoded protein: CASSEYGGTGYGYTF.

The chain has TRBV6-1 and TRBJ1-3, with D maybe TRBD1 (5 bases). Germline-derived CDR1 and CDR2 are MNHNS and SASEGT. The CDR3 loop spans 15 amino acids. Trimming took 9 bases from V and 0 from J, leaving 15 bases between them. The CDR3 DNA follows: TGTGCCAGTAGGAAGACAGACGTCTCTGGAAACACCATATATTTT. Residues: CASRKTDVSGNTIYF.

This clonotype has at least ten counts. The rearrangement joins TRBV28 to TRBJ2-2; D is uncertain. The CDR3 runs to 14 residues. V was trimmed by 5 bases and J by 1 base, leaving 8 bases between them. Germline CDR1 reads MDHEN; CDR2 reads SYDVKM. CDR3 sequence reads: CASSPRVNTGELFF. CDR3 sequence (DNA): TGTGCCAGCAGTCCTCGAGTGAACACCGGGGAGCTGTTTTTT.

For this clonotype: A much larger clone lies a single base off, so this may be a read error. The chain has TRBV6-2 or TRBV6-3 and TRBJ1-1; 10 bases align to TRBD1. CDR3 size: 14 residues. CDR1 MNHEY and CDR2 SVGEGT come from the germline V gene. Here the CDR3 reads CVSADRGGNTEAFF. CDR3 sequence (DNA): TGTGTCAGCGCGGACAGGGGGGGGAACACTGAAGCTTTCTTT.

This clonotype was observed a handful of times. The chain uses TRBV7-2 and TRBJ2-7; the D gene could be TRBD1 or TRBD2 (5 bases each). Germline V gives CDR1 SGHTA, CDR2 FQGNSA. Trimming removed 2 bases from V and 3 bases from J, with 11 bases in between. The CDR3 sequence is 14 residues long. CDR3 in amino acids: CASSLTDGGYEQYF. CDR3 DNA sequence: TGTGCCAGCAGCTTAACTGATGGGGGCTACGAGCAGTACTTC.

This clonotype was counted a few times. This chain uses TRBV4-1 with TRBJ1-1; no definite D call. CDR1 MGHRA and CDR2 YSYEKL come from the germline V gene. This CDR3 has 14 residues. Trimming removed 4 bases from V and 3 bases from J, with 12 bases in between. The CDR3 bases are TGCGCCAGCAGCCTAAGAGAAGGGTACACTGAAGCTTTCTTT. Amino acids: CASSLREGYTEAFF.

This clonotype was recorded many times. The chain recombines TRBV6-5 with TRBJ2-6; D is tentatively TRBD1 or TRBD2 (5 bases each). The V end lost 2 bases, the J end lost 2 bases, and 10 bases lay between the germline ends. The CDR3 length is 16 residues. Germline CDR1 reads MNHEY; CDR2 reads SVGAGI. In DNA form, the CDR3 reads TGTGCCAGCAGTTACGACGTGGGGGCTGGGGCCAACGTCCTGACTTTC. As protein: CASSYDVGAGANVLTF.

The CDR3 nucleotides read TGCAGTGCTAGAAGGGCAGCTACTTATGGCTACACCTTC. Its protein is CSARRAATYGYTF. The genes are TRBV20-1 and TRBJ1-2, with unresolved D. Trimming took off 2 bases at V and 5 bases at J, with 12 bases between the two ends. The CDR3 runs to 13 residues. CDR1 is DFQATT, CDR2 SNEGSKA, per germline (reference sequence).

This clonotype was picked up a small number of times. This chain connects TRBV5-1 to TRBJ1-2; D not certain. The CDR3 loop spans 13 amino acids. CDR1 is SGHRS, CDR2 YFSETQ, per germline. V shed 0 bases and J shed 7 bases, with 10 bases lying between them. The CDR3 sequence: CASSLDGVRGYTF. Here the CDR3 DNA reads TGCGCCAGCAGCTTGGATGGTGTGCGTGGCTACACCTTC.

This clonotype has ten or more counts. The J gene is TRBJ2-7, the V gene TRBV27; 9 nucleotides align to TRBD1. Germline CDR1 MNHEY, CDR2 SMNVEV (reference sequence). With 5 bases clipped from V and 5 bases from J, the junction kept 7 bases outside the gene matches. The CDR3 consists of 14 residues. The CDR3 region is CASSLGTGRDEQYF. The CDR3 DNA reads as TGTGCCAGCAGTCTAGGGACAGGGAGAGACGAGCAGTACTTC.

The CDR3 loop reads CSAAGRKDEQFF. DNA of the CDR3: TGCAGTGCTGCGGGACGTAAGGATGAGCAGTTCTTC. The rearrangement joins TRBV20-1 to TRBJ2-1; maybe TRBD2 (6 bases). Trimming shortened V by 5 bases and J by 8 bases, and 13 bases separated the two germline ends. The CDR3 has 12 amino acids. Germline CDR1 reads DFQATT; CDR2 reads SNEGSKA (reference sequence).

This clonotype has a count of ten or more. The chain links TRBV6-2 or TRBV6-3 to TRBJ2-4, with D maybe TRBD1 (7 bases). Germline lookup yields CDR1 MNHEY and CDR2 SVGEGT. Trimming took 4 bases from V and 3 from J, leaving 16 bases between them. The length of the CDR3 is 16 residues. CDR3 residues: CASSSTGKGGKNIQYF. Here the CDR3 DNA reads TGTGCCAGCAGTTCGACAGGGAAGGGGGGCAAAAACATTCAGTACTTC.

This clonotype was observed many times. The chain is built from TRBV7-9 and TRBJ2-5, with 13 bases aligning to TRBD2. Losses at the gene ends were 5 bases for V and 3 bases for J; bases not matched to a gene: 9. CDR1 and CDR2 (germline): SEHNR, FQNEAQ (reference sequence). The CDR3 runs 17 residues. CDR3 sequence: CASSPPGLAGTKETQYF. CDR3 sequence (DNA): TGTGCCAGCAGCCCCCCGGGACTAGCGGGGACTAAAGAGACCCAGTACTTC.

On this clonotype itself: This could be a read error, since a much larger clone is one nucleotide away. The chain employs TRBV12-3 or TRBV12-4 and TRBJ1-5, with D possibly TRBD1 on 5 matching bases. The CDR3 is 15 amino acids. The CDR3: CAGSQTGPGGQPQHF. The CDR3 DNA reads TGTGCCGGCAGTCAGACGGGACCGGGAGGTCAGCCCCAGCATTTT.

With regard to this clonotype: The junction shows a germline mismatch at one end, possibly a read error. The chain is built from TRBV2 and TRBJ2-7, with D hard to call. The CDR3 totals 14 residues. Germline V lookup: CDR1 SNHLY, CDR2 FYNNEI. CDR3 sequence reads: CASSQEKGSYEQYF. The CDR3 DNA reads TGCGCCAGCAGCCAAGAAAAGGGTAGCTACGAGCAGTACTTC.

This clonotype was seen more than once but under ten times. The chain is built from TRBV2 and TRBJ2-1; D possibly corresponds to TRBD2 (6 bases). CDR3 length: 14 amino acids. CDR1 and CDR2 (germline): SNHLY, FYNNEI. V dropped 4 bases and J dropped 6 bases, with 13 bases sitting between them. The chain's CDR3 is CASSVAVTPNEQFF. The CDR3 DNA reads TGTGCCAGCAGTGTAGCGGTCACGCCCAATGAGCAGTTCTTC.

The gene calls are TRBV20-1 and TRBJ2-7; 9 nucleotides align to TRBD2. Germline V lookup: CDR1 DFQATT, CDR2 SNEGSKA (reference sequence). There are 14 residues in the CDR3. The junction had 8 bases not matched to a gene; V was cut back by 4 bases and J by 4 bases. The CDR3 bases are TGCAGTGCTAAGAATAGCGGGAGTGTTTACGAGCAGTACTTC. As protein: CSAKNSGSVYEQYF.

The CDR3: CASSYGGLAGSTGELFF. DNA of the CDR3: TGTGCCAGCAGTTACGGCGGACTAGCGGGGAGCACCGGGGAGCTGTTTTTT. This chain joins TRBV6-2 or TRBV6-3 and TRBJ2-2; the match to TRBD2 covers 12 bases. Germline CDR1 is MNHEY and CDR2 is SVGEGT. The CDR3 has 17 residues. Trimming took 2 bases from V and 4 from J; bases not matched to a gene: 5.

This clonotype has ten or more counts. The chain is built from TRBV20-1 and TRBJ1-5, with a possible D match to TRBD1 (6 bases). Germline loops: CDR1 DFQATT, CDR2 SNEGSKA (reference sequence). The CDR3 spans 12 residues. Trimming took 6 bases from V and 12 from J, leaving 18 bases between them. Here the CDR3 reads CSARGRGYGQHF. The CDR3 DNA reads TGCAGTGCCAGGGGCCGGGGGTATGGCCAGCATTTT.

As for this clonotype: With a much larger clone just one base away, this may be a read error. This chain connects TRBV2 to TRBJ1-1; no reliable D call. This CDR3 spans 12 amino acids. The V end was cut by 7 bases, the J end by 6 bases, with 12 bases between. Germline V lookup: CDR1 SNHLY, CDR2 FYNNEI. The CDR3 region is CASNAYGAEAFF. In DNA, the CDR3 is TGTGCCAGCAACGCCTATGGGGCTGAAGCTTTCTTT. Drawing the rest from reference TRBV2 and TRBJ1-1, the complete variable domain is EPEVTQTPSHQVTQMGQEVILRCVPISNHLYFYWYRQILGQKVEFLVSFYNNEISEKSEIFDDQFSVERPDGSNFTLKIRSTKLEDSAMYFCASNAYGAEAFFGQGTRLTVV.

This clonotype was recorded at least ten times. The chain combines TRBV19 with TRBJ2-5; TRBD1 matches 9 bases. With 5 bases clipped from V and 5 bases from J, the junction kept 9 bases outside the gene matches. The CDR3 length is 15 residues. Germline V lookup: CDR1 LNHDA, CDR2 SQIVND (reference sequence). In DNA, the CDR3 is TGTGCCAGTAGTCCCCCGGGACAGGGAGGGGAGACCCAGTACTTC. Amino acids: CASSPPGQGGETQYF.

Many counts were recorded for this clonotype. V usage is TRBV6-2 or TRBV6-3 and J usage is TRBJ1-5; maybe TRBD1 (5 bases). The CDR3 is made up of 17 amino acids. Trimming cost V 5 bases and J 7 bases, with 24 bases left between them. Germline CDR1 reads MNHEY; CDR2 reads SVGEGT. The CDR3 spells CASSERGQRVGAQPQHF. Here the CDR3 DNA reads TGTGCCAGCAGTGAGAGAGGTCAAAGGGTTGGGGCGCAGCCCCAGCATTTT.